These 7 T cell receptor beta chains were all obtained from the same sample, sequenced in a study of Ad26.COV2.S vaccination and SARS-CoV-2 variants. Sequencing used immunoSEQ multiplex PCR; TCRdb keeps in-frame clones, though not all of them. This repertoire shows roughly 240,000 clones, approximately 90% found once; its top ten account for about 10%. As to treatment: some 20 received Ad26.COV2.S at low or high dose, single or two shots; about 5 received placebo; per-sample allocation not given. The samples were gathered on day 63 after the first injection of vaccine or placebo. The sample was peripheral blood, taken in a trial of Ad26.COV2.S vaccine versus placebo. These receptors were obtained from a person between 18 and 65 years old who received the Ad26.COV2.S COVID-19 vaccine or a placebo.

The chain links TRBV4-2 to TRBJ2-7; tentative D call: TRBD2 (5 bases). The CDR3 covers 12 residues. Trimming shortened V by 5 bases and J by 5 bases, and 10 bases separated the two germline ends. The germline CDR1 and CDR2 sequences are LGHNA and YNFKEQ. The CDR3 reads CASSWTADEQYF. The CDR3 nucleotides are TGTGCCAGCAGCTGGACTGCGGACGAGCAGTACTTC.

The chain employs TRBV2 and TRBJ1-3, with D perhaps matching TRBD1 (6 bases). The V end was cut by 6 bases, the J end by 4 bases, with 13 bases between. CDR1 and CDR2 from the germline V gene are SNHLY and FYNNEI. This CDR3 is 14 amino acids long. Here the CDR3 DNA reads TGTGCCAGCAGCCCGACAGGATCCGGAAACACCATATATTTT. It translates to CASSPTGSGNTIYF.

This chain connects TRBV6-5 to TRBJ2-7; TRBD2 matches 13 bases. This CDR3 region has 15 residues. Unmatched junction bases numbered 5, after V lost 6 bases and J lost 3 bases. Germline V lookup: CDR1 MNHEY, CDR2 SVGAGI. The CDR3 DNA follows: TGTGCCAGCAGGGCACTAGCGGGAGGGATCTACGAGCAGTACTTC. This sequence encodes CASRALAGGIYEQYF.

This chain connects TRBV7-9 to TRBJ2-5; TRBD2 matches at 7 bases. Germline V gene data show CDR1 as SEHNR and CDR2 as FQNEAQ (reference sequence). The CDR3 covers 11 residues. V trimming: 11 bases; J trimming: 4 bases; junction bases outside the gene matches: 4. For the CDR3, the DNA is TGTGCCTCCCGCGGGGGAGAGACCCAGTACTTC. It translates to CASRGGETQYF.

This sequence joins TRBV3-1 (or the pseudogene TRBV3-2) and TRBJ1-1; D not resolved. Germline assignment: CDR1 LGHDT and CDR2 YNNKEL (reference sequence). Trimming shortened V by 4 bases and J by 1 base, and 7 bases separated the two germline ends. This CDR3 is built from 13 residues. The CDR3 region is CASSRSGNTEAFF. CDR3 sequence (DNA): TGTGCCAGCAGCCGCTCGGGGAACACTGAAGCTTTCTTT.

The chain couples TRBV3-1 (or the pseudogene TRBV3-2) to TRBJ1-5; D is perhaps TRBD1 (6 bases). CDR1 is LGHDT and CDR2 is YNNKEL in the germline V gene (reference sequence). This CDR3 has 18 amino acids. The V end was cut by 5 bases, the J end by 2 bases, with 22 bases between. The CDR3 spells CASSSHRGGGAGNQPQHF. In DNA, the CDR3 is TGTGCCAGCAGCTCCCACCGCGGGGGGGGCGCGGGCAATCAGCCCCAGCATTTT.

The chain carries TRBV6-2 or TRBV6-3 and TRBJ2-7; perhaps TRBD2 as D (6 bases). V shed 5 bases and J shed 0 bases, with 17 bases lying between them. CDR3 size: 16 residues. Germline-derived CDR1 and CDR2 are MNHEY and SVGEGT. The CDR3 DNA sequence: TGTGCCAGCAGTCTGGGGGGTAGCTCGAGCTCCTACGAGCAGTACTTC. Protein sequence: CASSLGGSSSSYEQYF.